Following are 10 T cell receptor beta chains from one sample sequenced in a study of blood T cell repertoires in COVID-19. Profiled with immunoSEQ multiplex PCR; TCRdb holds only in-frame clones, not every one. This table has about 30,000 clones, 70% to 90% appearing once. The specimen sequenced was peripheral blood. The receptors here all came from a human donor in a cohort sampled during active COVID-19.

This clone was seen a handful of times. This chain joins TRBV11-2 and TRBJ1-6, with D uncertain. Germline-derived CDR1 and CDR2 are SGHAT and FQNNGV. The CDR3 length is 16 residues. V lost 0 bases and J lost 6, with 12 bases in between. The CDR3 DNA reads as TGTGCCAGCAGCTTAGATGTCGGGTTTTCTAATTCACCCCTCCACTTT. This translates into CASSLDVGFSNSPLHF.

The chain carries TRBV23-1 and TRBJ2-3; D is ambiguous. TRBV23-1 is an ORF, and what it does is uncertain. The V end lost 3 bases, the J end lost 2 bases, and 3 bases lay between the germline ends. There are 12 residues in the CDR3. The CDR3 DNA follows: TGCGCCAGCAGTCACCTCACAGATACGCAGTATTTT. Translated, it gives CASSHLTDTQYF.

The V call is TRBV29-1, the J call TRBJ1-2, with TRBD1 matching over 10 bases. This CDR3 spans 13 amino acids. V was pared by 8 bases and J by 4 bases, with 7 bases of the junction left unmatched. Germline CDR1 reads SQVTM; CDR2 reads ANQGSEA. This CDR3 is CSFRQGASYGYTF. Here the CDR3 DNA reads TGCAGCTTCCGACAGGGGGCCTCCTATGGCTACACCTTC.

The V and J genes are TRBV3-1 (or the pseudogene TRBV3-2) and TRBJ1-2, with 8 bases fitting TRBD1. V trimming: 3 bases; J trimming: 5 bases; junction bases outside the gene matches: 17. CDR1 LGHDT and CDR2 YNNKEL come from the germline V gene (reference sequence). The CDR3 sequence is 18 residues long. CDR3 residues: CASSHLRTGSRFLYGYTF. In nucleotides, the CDR3 is TGTGCCAGCAGCCACCTCAGGACAGGGTCACGGTTTTTGTATGGCTACACCTTC.

The chain is built from TRBV30 and TRBJ2-3, with a tentative D call TRBD2 (6 bases). The CDR3 is made up of 14 amino acids. Germline V lookup: CDR1 GTSNPN, CDR2 SVGIG (reference sequence). DNA of the CDR3: TGTGCGAAAAAGGAGGGGTTCGGCACAGATACGCAGTATTTT. This encodes CAKKEGFGTDTQYF.

The chain joins TRBV19 to TRBJ2-3; TRBD1 might be the D (6 bases). V lost 3 bases and J 7 bases, leaving 20 bases between the germline ends. Per the germline V gene, CDR1 is LNHDA and CDR2 is SQIVND (reference sequence). The CDR3 is 16 amino acids. CDR3 sequence: CASSIYGAGEGNTQYF. CDR3 nucleotide sequence: TGTGCCAGTAGTATCTACGGGGCAGGGGAAGGGAATACGCAGTATTTT. Full variable domain (remainder filled in from reference TRBV19 and TRBJ2-3): DGGITQSPKYLFRKEGQNVTLSCEQNLNHDAMYWYRQDPGQGLRLIYYSQIVNDFQKGDIAEGYSVSREKKESFPLTVTSAQKNPTAFYLCASSIYGAGEGNTQYFGPGTRLTVL.

This clone has only one observation. The chain carries TRBV5-4 and TRBJ1-2; D uncertain. Trimming left V 4 bases short and J 4 bases short, with 14 bases between. Germline V lookup: CDR1 SGHNT, CDR2 YYREEE (reference sequence). The CDR3 contains 14 residues. CDR3 region: CASSREVTTYGYTF. The CDR3 coding sequence is TGTGCCAGCAGCCGGGAAGTAACCACCTATGGCTACACCTTC. Complete variable domain (other parts from reference TRBV5-4 and TRBJ1-2): ETGVTQSPTHLIKTRGQQVTLRCSSQSGHNTVSWYQQALGQGPQFIFQYYREEENGRGNFPPRFSGLQFPNYSSELNVNALELDDSALYLCASSREVTTYGYTFGSGTRLTVV.

This clone was counted a few times. This sequence joins TRBV6-5 and TRBJ2-2, with 7 bases that match TRBD1. Losses at the gene ends were 10 bases for V and 2 bases for J; bases not matched to a gene: 7. The CDR3 length is 14 residues. The germline gives CDR1 MNHEY, CDR2 SVGAGI. The CDR3 reads CAIKDRINTGELFF. The CDR3 DNA follows: TGTGCCATCAAGGACAGGATTAACACCGGGGAGCTGTTTTTT.

The chain combines TRBV27 with TRBJ1-1, with D possibly matching TRBD1 (5 bases). Germline CDR1 and CDR2: MNHEY and SMNVEV (reference sequence). The CDR3 sequence is 12 residues long. Trimming pared 6 bases from V and 0 bases from J, leaving 5 bases between. CDR3 bases: TGTGCCAGCAGGGACATGAACACTGAAGCTTTCTTT. Translating it yields CASRDMNTEAFF.

This sequence joins TRBV16 and TRBJ1-3; TRBD1 agrees at 7 bases. Germline V CDR1 and CDR2: KGHSY, FQNENV. The V and J ends lost 1 base and 0 bases, in that order; junction bases with no gene match: 3. The CDR3 spans 16 residues. The CDR3 loop reads CASSQWTGISGNTIYF. CDR3 nucleotide sequence: TGTGCCAGCAGCCAATGGACAGGAATCTCTGGAAACACCATATATTTT.